This note documents a single T cell receptor (beta chain) sequence. Its antigen is currently not known. Per-nucleotide qualities are absent, and no much larger clonotype sits a single base away. Each collaborating institution followed its own protocols to collect whole blood in K2EDTA tubes. For TCRbeta analysis, collaborator samples were shipped as frozen whole blood, as isolated PBMCs, or as DNA extracted from either sample type. This sample was taken from a study of blood T cell repertoires in COVID-19 (TCRdb year 2020). A note on the overall study: Samples covering the acute and convalescent phases of COVID-19 were provided by collaborators in the United States, Italy and Spain. Samples were obtained from the ongoing ImmuneRACE study (first 160 participants) and from 950 to 1,500 subjects provided by 6 global collaborators. The material from the prospective study consisted of cDNA or gDNA derived from T cells, B-cell-depleted T cells, or PBMCs. A freely available public database, intended as a resource for researchers studying the immune response to SARS-CoV-2, is where the repertoires were released. Nearly every sample came with metadata listing a de-identified subject ID, COVID-19 status, age in years and sex. Subjects who had been exposed to COVID-19, were actively infected with it, or had recovered from it provided the deeply sampled blood TCRbeta repertoires that made up the dataset. Where available, HLA class I and class II types were obtained from metadata supplied by the sample provider rather than from assay-based typing. What the work shows at the level of the full study, not this receptor alone: Clinical and demographic metadata were provided uncurated, with the amount varying by source and participant.

The immunoSEQ Assay, a bias-controlled multiplex PCR, was used to amplify TCRbeta CDR3 regions from genomic DNA. On the authors' methods: Within the assay, amplification of reference gene primers was used to estimate how many nucleated cells each sample contained. Sequence reads were collapsed and filtered to measure the absolute abundance of every unique TCRbeta CDR3 rearrangement. For each sample, productive Simpson clonality was calculated as the square root of Simpson's diversity index over productive rearrangements. The table comes from immuneACCESS by way of TCRdb, which keeps in-frame sequences with V and J called. Part of the clones is missing from these tables; in studies checked, under half for an unresolved V gene and the rest for unknown reasons. That table gives V, J and clone size, and the DNA gave D and trimming. Counted in this sample were tens of thousands of clones; approximately 77% of them appeared once. The leading ten clones occupy 25% to 35% of the sample.

Including cysteine and phenylalanine, the CDR3 has 15 amino acids. The kept DNA is CDR3 alone, 45 bases in frame from the first base. Reading the germline V gene (reference sequence) gives CDR1 SGHAT and CDR2 FQDESV. V lost 1 base and J lost 3 bases; the stretch between them is 12 bases long. The sequence was obtained from a human donor in a cohort sampled during active COVID-19. The chain joins TRBV11-1 to TRBJ2-5; TRBD1 could be the D gene, as 5 bases match. The material sequenced was peripheral blood. In nucleotide form, the sequence is TGTGCCAGCAGCTTAGGGACACCGGTGGAAGAGACCCAGTACTTC. It encodes CASSLGTPVEETQYF.